The 8 T cell receptor beta chains presented below share a single source sample, sequenced in a study of T cells of healthy individuals. TCRdb re-called the 5' RACE reads through MiXCR, storing one row per CDR3 protein. The sample gives 65,000 to 90,000 distinct CDR3 sequences, approximately 4.7% of which show up once; about 7.5% is in the top ten. These receptors all come from a female donor in good health.

This clonotype has at least ten counts. The chain is built from TRBV5-1 and TRBJ2-3; D is unclear. The germline gives CDR1 SGHRS, CDR2 YFSETQ. The CDR3 has 13 amino acids. V was clipped by 0 bases and J by 2 bases, with 4 bases between them. This chain's CDR3 is CASSLEPTDTQYF. DNA of the CDR3: TGCGCCAGCAGCTTGGAACCCACAGATACGCAGTATTTT.

This clonotype was observed a handful of times. The V call is TRBV5-4, the J call TRBJ1-2; 7 bases align to TRBD1. Germline assignment: CDR1 SGHNT and CDR2 YYREEE (reference sequence). The CDR3 is 15 residues long. Trimming at V came to 4 bases and at J to 3 bases, leaving 9 bases not matched to a gene. Here the CDR3 reads CASSLGEGADYGYTF. The CDR3, as DNA: TGTGCCAGCAGCCTAGGGGAGGGGGCCGACTATGGCTACACCTTC.

This clonotype occurred many times. The chain combines TRBV18 with TRBJ2-1, with TRBD1 matching over 11 bases. The J segment lost 7 bases and the V segment lost 2 bases, leaving 7 bases of the junction unmatched. The CDR3 sequence is 16 residues long. The germline V gene encodes CDR1 KGHSH and CDR2 LQKENI. CDR3 region: CASSPDGQGAGNEQFF. The CDR3 DNA sequence: TGTGCCAGCTCACCAGATGGACAGGGGGCGGGAAATGAGCAGTTCTTC.

This clonotype has more than one count but fewer than ten. V usage is TRBV28 and J usage is TRBJ2-1; 10 bases are shared with TRBD2. With V trimmed by 4 bases and J by 9 bases, 9 bases remained unmatched. The CDR3 runs to 15 residues. Germline V gene data show CDR1 as MDHEN and CDR2 as SYDVKM. The CDR3 sequence is CASSSSSSGSVEQFF. For the CDR3, the DNA is TGTGCCAGCAGTTCCTCTTCTAGCGGGAGTGTTGAGCAGTTCTTC.

This clonotype was picked up many times. The chain uses TRBV28 and TRBJ2-3; 9 bases match TRBD1. CDR3 length equals 19 residues. CDR1 is MDHEN, CDR2 SYDVKM, per germline. The ends lost 5 bases at V and 4 bases at J; junction bases unmatched: 19. In DNA, the CDR3 is TGTGCCAGCAGTACGACCCGGGACAGGGCTCTCGGGGCGTCAGATACGCAGTATTTT. Amino acids: CASSTTRDRALGASDTQYF. Full variable domain (outside the CDR3, taken from reference TRBV28 and TRBJ2-3): DVKVTQSSRYLVKRTGEKVFLECVQDMDHENMFWYRQDPGLGLRLIYFSYDVKMKEKGDIPEGYSVSREKKERFSLILESASTNQTSMYLCASSTTRDRALGASDTQYFGPGTRLTVL.

The V gene is TRBV28, the J gene TRBJ1-5; 8 bases are shared with TRBD1. From germline, CDR1 is MDHEN and CDR2 SYDVKM. The CDR3 extends over 17 amino acids. J lost 2 bases, V lost 4 bases, and 10 bases had no gene match. CDR3 in DNA: TGTGCCAGCAGTTCCCTCGGCAGGGGGCTCGGCAATCAGCCCCAGCATTTT. Translated, it gives CASSSLGRGLGNQPQHF. The full variable domain, its missing parts supplied by reference TRBV28 and TRBJ1-5, is DVKVTQSSRYLVKRTGEKVFLECVQDMDHENMFWYRQDPGLGLRLIYFSYDVKMKEKGDIPEGYSVSREKKERFSLILESASTNQTSMYLCASSSLGRGLGNQPQHFGDGTRLSIL.

This clonotype occurred many times. The V and J genes are TRBV5-5 and TRBJ1-4, with unresolved D. V was shortened by 0 bases and J by 0 bases, with 9 bases between the two germline ends. The V gene's germline CDR1 is SGHKS and CDR2 YYEKEE (reference sequence). The CDR3 is 16 amino acids. For the CDR3, the DNA is TGTGCCAGCAGCTTGGTTCGAGCTGCAACTAATGAAAAACTGTTTTTT. It codes for CASSLVRAATNEKLFF.

This clonotype was observed many times. The chain couples TRBV6-2 or TRBV6-3 to TRBJ2-6; the D call may be TRBD1 or TRBD2 (5 bases each). Germline assignment: CDR1 MNHEY and CDR2 SVGEGT. V was clipped by 2 bases and J by 1 base, with 9 bases between them. The CDR3 has 16 residues. CDR3 in DNA: TGTGCCAGCAGTTACGGCGAGGGGTCTGGGGCCAACGTCCTGACTTTC. This codes for CASSYGEGSGANVLTF.